This T cell receptor (beta chain) was profiled in a study of a mutant IDH1 vaccine in newly diagnosed glioma. For the study at large: Most had both radiotherapy and temozolomide beforehand; others had only one. Visit V12 was scheduled at week 35 and visit V13 at week 47.

With regard to this clone: Its antigen is currently unknown.

Time point of the sample: week 47, end of study. Vaccinated patients received 300 ug of mutant IDH1 20-mer peptide per dose, with topical imiquimod. Each donor presented with a new WHO grade 3 or 4 astrocytoma that tested IDH1-mutant and showed ATRX loss. Study conclusions and caveats: Researchers report vaccine-induced immune responses in 93.3% of patients.

Libraries were prepared by immunoSEQ multiplex PCR; TCRdb keeps only in-frame clonotypes and omits some of them. The sample consists of roughly 86,000 clones, about 90% of them appearing once. This clonotype was sampled from a woman in her forties or fifties with glioma. The specimen comprised PBMCs, sampled from a glioma patient whose treatment included an IDH1 peptide vaccine.

DNA of the CDR3: TGTGCCAGCAGCATTGGCCAGCACACAGATACGCAGTATTTT. Protein product: CASSIGQHTDTQYF. The chain employs TRBV5-5 and TRBJ2-3; D uncertain. Trimming pared 4 bases from V and 2 bases from J, leaving 11 bases between. The CDR3 length is 14 residues. Germline values: CDR1 SGHKS, CDR2 YYEKEE (reference sequence).